Each of the 3 T cell receptor beta chains below was sequenced from the same sample in a study of blood T cell repertoires in COVID-19. The repertoire was sequenced with immunoSEQ multiplex PCR; TCRdb's copy has only in-frame clones and lacks some. Of about 170,000 clones detected, roughly 84% appear once; the ten largest clones hold around 6.5%. Sequencing was carried out using PBMCs or T cells enriched from blood (not recorded which). The receptors derive from a woman in her 50s who had recovered from COVID-19.

V and J are TRBV12-3 or TRBV12-4 and TRBJ1-2, with TRBD1 as a possible D gene (5 bases). The V and J ends lost 5 bases and 8 bases respectively, with 15 bases between them. The CDR3 length is 13 residues. Here the CDR3 reads CASSDRQPMGYTF. The CDR3 DNA is TGTGCCAGCAGTGACCGACAGCCTATGGGCTACACCTTC.

The chain has TRBV9 and TRBJ1-3; D remains ambiguous. Trimming shortened V by 4 bases and J by 4 bases, and 6 bases separated the two germline ends. Germline V lookup: CDR1 SGDLS, CDR2 YYNGEE. This CDR3 has 12 amino acids. CDR3 sequence: CASSYQGNTIYF. CDR3 sequence (DNA): TGTGCCAGCAGCTATCAGGGAAACACCATATATTTT.

The chain links TRBV6-6 to TRBJ1-2; 11 bases are a match to TRBD1. This CDR3 comprises 15 residues. Germline CDR1 is MNHNY and CDR2 is SVGAGI (reference sequence). V lost 6 bases, J lost 3 bases, and 6 bases stayed unmatched. CDR3 bases: TGTGCCAGCAGGCGCGGGGGACAGGGGGACTATGGCTACACCTTC. Its translation: CASRRGGQGDYGYTF.